This entry is about one TCR beta chain. No antigen is known for it. This CDR3 comprises 14 residues. From germline, CDR1 is MNHEY and CDR2 SMNVEV (reference sequence). Trimming stripped 2 bases from V and 11 bases from J, with 15 bases between. This entry is derived from a study of shared clonotypes between healthy human individuals. General study points: Researchers sampled blood only, noting tissue repertoires likely differ. Since donors were few, the genetic and exposure-history diversity represented was limited.

Running of the assay took place at deep level. Ten immunoSEQ deep assay plates held the unsorted PBMC DNA. Clones were read by immunoSEQ multiplex PCR, and TCRdb kept only the in-frame ones, dropping some. The sample records approximately 460,000 clones, approximately 71% being singletons. This TCR was recovered from a woman between 35 and 50 years old in good health. Some clones in this sample may be carry-over from other donors' samples. The V gene is TRBV27, the J gene TRBJ1-4; no definite D call. Sequenced material: PBMCs. CDR3 in DNA: TGTGCCAGCAGTTTAACCCCAAACGGGCGGAAACTGTTTTTT. Protein product: CASSLTPNGRKLFF.